This T cell receptor beta chain was captured by sequencing in a study of OX40 agonist ivuxolimab in advanced cancers. Study details: While on treatment, patients had intravenous ivuxolimab at 0.01 to 10 mg/kg every 2 weeks. The group had a mean age of around 60 years, ranged from about 20 to 85, and was 80% to 90% male. In three patients, partial responses were observed, one with hepatocellular carcinoma and two with cutaneous melanoma.

This clone was found once. Its antigen is unidentified. This table comes from immunoSEQ multiplex PCR, and its TCRdb copy is limited to in-frame clones, with some not included. The top ten clones hold under 3% of a sample with about 82,000 clones, more than 85% of them seen once. Study-wide findings and caveats: A proportion of nonresponders additionally exhibited low normalized T-cell clonal expansion.

CDR1 is SQVTM, CDR2 ANQGSEA, per germline. The CDR3 has 13 residues. The V and J ends lost 6 bases and 5 bases respectively, with 16 bases between them. The sequenced sample was CD4+ or CD8+ T cells sorted from blood, obtained in a trial of the OX40 agonist ivuxolimab. V gene TRBV29-1 combines with J gene TRBJ2-5; a possible D gene is TRBD1 (7 bases). This TCR was sampled from an adult with an advanced solid tumor such as melanoma, head and neck, liver or kidney cancer. This CDR3 reads CSVQGGRRETQYF. CDR3 bases: TGCAGCGTCCAGGGGGGTAGGAGGGAGACCCAGTACTTC.